The TCR beta chain under discussion was sequenced for a study of blood T cell repertoires in COVID-19 (TCRdb year 2020). In the study overall: Collaborator samples came from the United States, Italy and Spain and covered acute and convalescent phases of COVID-19. The material from the prospective study consisted of cDNA or gDNA derived from T cells, B-cell-depleted T cells, or PBMCs. Deeply sampled blood TCRbeta repertoires from subjects exposed to, actively infected with, or recovered from COVID-19 were included in the dataset. A freely available public database, intended as a resource for researchers studying the immune response to SARS-CoV-2, is where the repertoires were released. Samples were obtained from the ongoing ImmuneRACE study (first 160 participants) and from some 1,200 subjects provided by 6 global collaborators. Nearly every sample came with metadata listing a de-identified subject ID, COVID-19 status, age in years and sex. Where HLA class I and class II types were available, the types were taken from metadata supplied by the sample provider, not from assay-based typing.

Whole blood was collected in K2EDTA tubes by collaborating institutions according to the institutions' own protocols. For TCRbeta analysis, collaborators shipped samples in one of three forms: frozen whole blood, isolated PBMCs, or DNA extracted from either of those sample types. TCRbeta CDR3 regions were amplified from genomic DNA using the immunoSEQ Assay, a bias-controlled multiplex PCR. The original pipeline was this. The number of nucleated cells in each sample was estimated by amplification of reference gene primers within the assay. To quantify the absolute abundance of each unique TCRbeta CDR3 rearrangement, sequence reads were collapsed and filtered. For each sample, productive Simpson clonality was calculated as the square root of Simpson's diversity index across productive rearrangements. Drawn from immuneACCESS, this table holds only the in-frame rearrangements with V and J called that TCRdb kept. Clones are partly lost; checked studies trace under half to an unresolved V gene and leave the rest unexplained. V and J calls and clone size are as listed in that table; D and trimming were resolved from the DNA. The sample has approximately 190,000 clones on record, 80% of them singletons. The ten largest clonotypes hold around 6.9% of the sample.

Study-wide findings and limitations: The amount of clinical and demographic metadata varied by source and participant and was provided uncurated.

From its cysteine to its phenylalanine, the CDR3 spans 12 amino acids. This entry keeps only the CDR3 DNA: 36 bases, framed from base 1. V is cut by 8 bases and J by 4 bases, and the space between the germline ends is 11 bases. CDR1 and CDR2 (MNHEY, SMNVEV) derive from the germline V gene (reference sequence). In regard to this clone: Its antigen is unknown. Base qualities are not recorded, but no much larger clone differs from it by a single base.

Recombination connected TRBV27 to TRBJ1-2; TRBD1 is a possible D gene, resting on 6 matching bases. The source of this sequence is a man aged 60-69 years with acute or convalescent COVID-19. The sample was peripheral blood. The nucleotide sequence reads TGTGCCAGCCGACAGGCTTTCTATGGCTACACCTTC. Translated, it reads CASRQAFYGYTF.